This TCR beta chain was observed in a study of cytomegalovirus exposure and HLA in healthy donors. Repertoires were generated with immunoSEQ multiplex PCR, while TCRdb's copy carries only in-frame clones and drops some. The sample includes roughly 220,000 clones, just over 90% seen only once; the top ten take 1.1%. Details on this clone: Antigen unknown.

This CDR3 is built from 14 residues. V was clipped by 0 bases and J by 4 bases, with 9 bases between them. Germline V gives CDR1 MGHRA, CDR2 YSYEKL. Findings and limits, study-wide: The study recorded over 150 TCR beta chains that were cytomegalovirus-associated. In vitro, three CMV-associated chains proved specific for CMV antigens.

The clonotype comes from a woman between 18 and 29 years old in good health and CMV-seronegative. The chain carries TRBV4-1 and TRBJ1-1, with TRBD1 as a possible D gene (5 bases). Sequencing was carried out using PBMCs. This CDR3 is CASSQEGRATEAFF. As DNA, the CDR3 is TGCGCCAGCAGCCAAGAAGGCAGGGCCACTGAAGCTTTCTTT.